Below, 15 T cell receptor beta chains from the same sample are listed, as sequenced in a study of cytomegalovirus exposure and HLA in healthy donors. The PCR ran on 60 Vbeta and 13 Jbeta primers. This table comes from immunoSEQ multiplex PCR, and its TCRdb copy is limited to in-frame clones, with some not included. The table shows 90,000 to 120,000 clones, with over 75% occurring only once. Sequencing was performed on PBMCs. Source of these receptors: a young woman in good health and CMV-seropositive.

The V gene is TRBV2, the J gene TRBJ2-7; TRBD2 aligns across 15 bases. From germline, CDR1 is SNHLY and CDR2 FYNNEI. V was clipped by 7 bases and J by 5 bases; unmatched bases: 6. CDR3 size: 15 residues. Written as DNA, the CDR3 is TGTGCCAGCATTGGACTAGCGGGAGGGCCCAACGAGCAGTACTTC. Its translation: CASIGLAGGPNEQYF.

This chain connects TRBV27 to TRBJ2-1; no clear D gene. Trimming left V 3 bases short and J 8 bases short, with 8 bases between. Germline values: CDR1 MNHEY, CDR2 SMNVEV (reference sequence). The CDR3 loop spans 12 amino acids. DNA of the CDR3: TGTGCCAGCAGTTTGATCGGTGATGAGCAGTTCTTC. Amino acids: CASSLIGDEQFF.

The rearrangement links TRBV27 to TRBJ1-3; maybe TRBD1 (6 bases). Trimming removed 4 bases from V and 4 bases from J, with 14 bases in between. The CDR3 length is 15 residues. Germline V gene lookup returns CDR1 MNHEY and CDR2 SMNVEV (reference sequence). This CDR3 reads CASSSTADSGNTIYF. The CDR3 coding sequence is TGTGCCAGCAGTTCAACCGCGGACAGCGGAAACACCATATATTTT.

CDR3 bases: TGTGCCAGCAAGGAGGGGGGGGGCTATGGCTACACCTTC. Protein product: CASKEGGGYGYTF. The J gene is TRBJ1-2, the V gene TRBV6-1, with D maybe TRBD1 (6 bases). Germline V gives CDR1 MNHNS, CDR2 SASEGT. The CDR3 has 13 amino acids. Deletions cut 7 bases from V and 4 bases from J, with 13 bases between.

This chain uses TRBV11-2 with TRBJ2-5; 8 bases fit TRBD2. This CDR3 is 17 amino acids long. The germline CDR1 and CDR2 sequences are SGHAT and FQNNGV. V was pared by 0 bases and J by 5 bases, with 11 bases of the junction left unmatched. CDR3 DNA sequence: TGTGCCAGCAGCTTAGATGCTAGCGGGCTCGGGGCTGAGACCCAGTACTTC. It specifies CASSLDASGLGAETQYF.

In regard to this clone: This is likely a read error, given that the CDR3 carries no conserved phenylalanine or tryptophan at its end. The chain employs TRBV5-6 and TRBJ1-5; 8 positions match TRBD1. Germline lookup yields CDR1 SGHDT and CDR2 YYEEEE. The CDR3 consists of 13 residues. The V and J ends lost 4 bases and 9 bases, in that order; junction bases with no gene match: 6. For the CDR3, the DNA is TGTGCCAGCAGCACAGGGGGGCAGGGGCCCCAGCATGTT. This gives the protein CASSTGGQGPQHV.

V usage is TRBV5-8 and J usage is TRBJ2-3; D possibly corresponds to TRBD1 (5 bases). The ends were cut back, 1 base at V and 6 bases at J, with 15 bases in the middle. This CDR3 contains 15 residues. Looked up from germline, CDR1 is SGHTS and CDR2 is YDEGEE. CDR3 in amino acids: CASSLYSGSWDTQYF. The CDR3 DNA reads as TGTGCCAGCAGCTTGTATTCAGGGTCCTGGGATACGCAGTATTTT.

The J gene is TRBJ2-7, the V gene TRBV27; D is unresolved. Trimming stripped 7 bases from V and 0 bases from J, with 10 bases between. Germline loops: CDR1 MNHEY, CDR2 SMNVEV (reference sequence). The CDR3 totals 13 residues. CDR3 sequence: CASNLWSSYEQYF. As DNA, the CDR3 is TGTGCCAGCAACCTCTGGAGCTCCTACGAGCAGTACTTC.

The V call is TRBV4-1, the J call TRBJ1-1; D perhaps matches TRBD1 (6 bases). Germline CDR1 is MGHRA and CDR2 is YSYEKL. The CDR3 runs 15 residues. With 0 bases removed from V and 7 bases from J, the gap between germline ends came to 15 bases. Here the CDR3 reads CASSQEVLGGREAFF. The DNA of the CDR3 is TGCGCCAGCAGCCAAGAGGTATTGGGGGGGCGTGAAGCTTTCTTT.

CDR3 residues: CASSRYPATEAFF. As DNA, the CDR3 is TGTGCCAGCAGCCGTTACCCCGCGACTGAAGCTTTCTTT. The rearrangement joins TRBV7-9 to TRBJ1-1; the D is unclear. Germline assignment: CDR1 SEHNR and CDR2 FQNEAQ (reference sequence). Trimming stripped 5 bases from V and 5 bases from J, with 12 bases between. This CDR3 comprises 13 residues.

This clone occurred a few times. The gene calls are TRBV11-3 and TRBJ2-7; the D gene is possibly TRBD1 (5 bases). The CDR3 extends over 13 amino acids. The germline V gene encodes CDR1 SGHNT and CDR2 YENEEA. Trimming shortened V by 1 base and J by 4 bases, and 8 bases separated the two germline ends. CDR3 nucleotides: TGTGCCAGCAGCTTAGGACAGCAATACGAGCAGTACTTC. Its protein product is CASSLGQQYEQYF.

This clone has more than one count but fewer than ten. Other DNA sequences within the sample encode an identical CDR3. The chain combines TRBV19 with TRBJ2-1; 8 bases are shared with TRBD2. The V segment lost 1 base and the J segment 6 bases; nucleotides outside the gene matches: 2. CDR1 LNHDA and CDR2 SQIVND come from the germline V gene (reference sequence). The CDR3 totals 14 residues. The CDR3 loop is CASSIAGGLNEQFF. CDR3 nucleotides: TGTGCCAGTAGTATAGCGGGAGGGCTCAATGAGCAGTTCTTC.

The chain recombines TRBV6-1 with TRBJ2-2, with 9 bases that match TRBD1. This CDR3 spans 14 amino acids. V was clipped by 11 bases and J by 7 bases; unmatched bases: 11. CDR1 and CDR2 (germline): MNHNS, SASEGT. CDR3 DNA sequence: TGTGCCGCCCGATTGGACAGGGGCCTCGGGGAGCTGTTTTTT. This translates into CAARLDRGLGELFF.

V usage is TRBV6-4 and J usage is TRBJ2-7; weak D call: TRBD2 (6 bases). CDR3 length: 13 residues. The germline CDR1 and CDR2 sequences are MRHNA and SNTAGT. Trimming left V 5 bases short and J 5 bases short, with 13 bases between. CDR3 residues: CASSLNGGHEQYF. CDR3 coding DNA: TGTGCCAGCAGTCTAAACGGGGGTCACGAGCAGTACTTC.

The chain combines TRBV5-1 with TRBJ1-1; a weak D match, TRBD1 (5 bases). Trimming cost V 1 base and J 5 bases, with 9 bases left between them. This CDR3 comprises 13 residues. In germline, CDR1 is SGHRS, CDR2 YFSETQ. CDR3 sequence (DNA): TGCGCCAGCAGCTTGCCAGGGTTGACTGAAGCTTTCTTT. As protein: CASSLPGLTEAFF.